Below, 18 T cell receptor beta chains from the same sample are listed, as sequenced in a study of beta chain features in type 1 diabetes. Reverse transcribing all isolated RNA meant expressed TCRB transcripts were sequenced. Measured with immunoSEQ multiplex PCR; TCRdb has only the in-frame clones, and not every one. The table shows hundreds of thousands of clones, with 11% occurring only once. The sample consisted of naive CD4+ T cells from blood. The source of these receptors is a woman younger than 45 in good health.

This clone came up a few times. The chain recombines TRBV5-1 with TRBJ2-6; 8 nucleotides align to TRBD1. The CDR3 spans 18 residues. V gave up 4 bases and J gave up 0 bases; unmatched junction bases: 9. The V gene's germline CDR1 is SGHRS and CDR2 YFSETQ. CDR3 nucleotides: TGCGCCAGCAGCGCCCAGGGGGCTCTCCGCTCTGGGGCCAACGTCCTGACTTTC. Its translation: CASSAQGALRSGANVLTF.

This chain uses TRBV28 with TRBJ2-7; D is possibly TRBD2 (5 bases). Germline CDR1 is MDHEN and CDR2 is SYDVKM. V lost 4 bases to trimming and J lost 9 bases, with 13 bases between them. This CDR3 contains 12 residues. CDR3 sequence: CASSSDFLGQYF. CDR3 nucleotides: TGTGCCAGCAGTTCGGACTTTTTGGGGCAGTACTTC. Supplemented by reference TRBV28 and TRBJ2-7, the full variable domain reads DVKVTQSSRYLVKRTGEKVFLECVQDMDHENMFWYRQDPGLGLRLIYFSYDVKMKEKGDIPEGYSVSREKKERFSLILESASTNQTSMYLCASSSDFLGQYFGPGTRLTVT.

This clone was observed a handful of times. The chain recombines TRBV5-1 with TRBJ2-5; 7 nucleotides line up with TRBD2. Trimming took 2 bases from V and 11 from J; bases not matched to a gene: 12. In germline, CDR1 is SGHRS, CDR2 YFSETQ. CDR3 length: 14 amino acids. The CDR3 region is CASSFGGTLREQYF. The CDR3 DNA reads TGCGCCAGCAGCTTCGGGGGGACCCTACGTGAGCAGTACTTC.

V usage is TRBV4-3 and J usage is TRBJ1-4; TRBD1 might be the D (5 bases). V lost 0 bases and J 7 bases, leaving 9 bases between the germline ends. CDR1 and CDR2 (germline): LGHNA, YSLEER. This CDR3 has 14 residues. This chain's CDR3 is CASSQDQGGEKLFF. CDR3 DNA sequence: TGCGCCAGCAGCCAAGATCAGGGCGGTGAAAAACTGTTTTTT.

V and J are TRBV4-2 and TRBJ2-3, with 8 bases aligning to TRBD2. CDR1 LGHNA and CDR2 YNFKEQ come from the germline V gene. V gave up 0 bases and J gave up 5 bases; unmatched junction bases: 10. This CDR3 has 17 residues. CDR3 DNA: TGTGCCAGCAGCCAAGATTGGGCGGGAGGATTGGGAGATACGCAGTATTTT. It is translated as CASSQDWAGGLGDTQYF.

This chain joins TRBV6-5 and TRBJ1-5; possible D gene TRBD1, 5 bases. CDR1 and CDR2 from the germline V gene are MNHEY and SVGAGI. V dropped 0 bases and J dropped 7 bases, with 13 bases sitting between them. The CDR3 sequence is 15 residues long. The CDR3 DNA reads as TGTGCCAGCAGTTACTCGAGTACGGGGGAACAGCCCCAGCATTTT. Residues: CASSYSSTGEQPQHF.

The gene calls are TRBV14 and TRBJ2-1, with D possibly being TRBD1 (5 bases). In germline, CDR1 is SGHDN, CDR2 FVKESK. The length of the CDR3 is 15 residues. The V end lost 4 bases, the J end lost 0 bases, and 10 bases lay between the germline ends. CDR3: CASSPQGSSYNEQFF. CDR3 DNA: TGTGCCAGCAGCCCCCAGGGATCCTCCTACAATGAGCAGTTCTTC.

This clone occurred a few times. The chain uses TRBV7-2 and TRBJ1-5, with D perhaps TRBD1 (5 bases). Per the germline V gene, CDR1 is SGHTA and CDR2 is FQGNSA. The CDR3 has 15 amino acids. Trimming removed 1 base at V and 7 bases at J, with 14 bases between. As DNA, the CDR3 is TGTGCCAGCAGCTTAGTGGCGGGGGTAGGCCAGCCCCAGCATTTT. This sequence encodes CASSLVAGVGQPQHF. The full variable domain, rest sourced from reference TRBV7-2 and TRBJ1-5, is GAGVSQSPSNKVTEKGKDVELRCDPISGHTALYWYRQSLGQGLEFLIYFQGNSAPDKSGLPSDRFSAERTGGSVSTLTIQRTQQEDSAVYLCASSLVAGVGQPQHFGDGTRLSIL.

As DNA, the CDR3 is TGTGCCAGCAGTTGGGACTCGGGGGAGACCCAGTACTTC. Residues: CASSWDSGETQYF. The chain couples TRBV6-5 to TRBJ2-5; tentative D call: TRBD2 (6 bases). The CDR3 consists of 13 residues. Per germline, CDR1 MNHEY and CDR2 SVGAGI. Trimming removed 4 bases at V and 5 bases at J, with 11 bases between.

The gene calls are TRBV28 and TRBJ2-7; D is perhaps TRBD1 (6 bases). The CDR3 contains 11 residues. Germline V gene data show CDR1 as MDHEN and CDR2 as SYDVKM. The CDR3 reads CMAGTTYEQYF. The CDR3 DNA reads TGTATGGCCGGGACAACCTACGAGCAGTACTTC. The whole variable domain, remainder taken from reference TRBV28 and TRBJ2-7, is DVKVTQSSRYLVKRTGEKVFLECVQDMDHENMFWYRQDPGLGLRLIYFSYDVKMKEKGDIPEGYSVSREKKERFSLILESASTNQTSMYLCMAGTTYEQYFGPGTRLTVT.

The sample holds a few counts of this clone. The chain is built from TRBV6-6 and TRBJ2-3, with D possibly being TRBD2 (5 bases). V shed 2 bases and J shed 2 bases, with 14 bases lying between them. Per germline, CDR1 MNHNY and CDR2 SVGAGI (reference sequence). There are 16 residues in the CDR3. In DNA form, the CDR3 reads TGTGCCAGCAGTTACCCGAACCGAGCGGACACAGATACGCAGTATTTT. Encoded protein: CASSYPNRADTDTQYF.

This clone has only a few counts. The rearrangement joins TRBV28 to TRBJ1-2; 8 nucleotides agree with TRBD1. CDR1 is MDHEN and CDR2 is SYDVKM in the germline V gene. The CDR3 loop spans 15 amino acids. V lost 3 bases and J lost 4; bases outside the gene matches: 7. The CDR3 sequence: CASSFSTQGAYGYTF. The CDR3 region has the DNA TGTGCCAGCAGTTTTTCCACCCAGGGGGCCTATGGCTACACCTTC.

This chain connects TRBV9 to TRBJ2-3; TRBD2 aligns across 9 bases. Germline V gene sequence: CDR1 SGDLS, CDR2 YYNGEE. The CDR3 contains 14 residues. The junction had 6 bases not matched to a gene; V was cut back by 3 bases and J by 7 bases. For the CDR3, the DNA is TGTGCCAGCAGCGCGGCTAGCGGGACATATACGCAGTATTTT. Protein sequence: CASSAASGTYTQYF.

The chain carries TRBV29-1 and TRBJ2-5, with 7 bases that match TRBD1. CDR3 size: 16 residues. Trimming removed 3 bases from V and 1 base from J; junction bases left unmatched: 11. Germline V lookup: CDR1 SQVTM, CDR2 ANQGSEA. The CDR3 here is CSVDKAPRDSQETQYF. In DNA form, the CDR3 reads TGCAGCGTTGATAAGGCTCCTCGGGACAGCCAAGAGACCCAGTACTTC.

The rearrangement links TRBV15 to TRBJ2-2; TRBD2 is a possible D gene (5 bases). V was shortened by 1 base and J by 1 base, with 7 bases between the two germline ends. CDR1 and CDR2 from the germline V gene are LNHNV and YYDKDF (reference sequence). This CDR3 contains 15 residues. CDR3 nucleotide sequence: TGTGCCACCAGCAGAGGCGGAGGGAACACCGGGGAGCTGTTTTTT. It specifies CATSRGGGNTGELFF. Supplemented by reference TRBV15 and TRBJ2-2, the full variable domain reads DAMVIQNPRYQVTQFGKPVTLSCSQTLNHNVMYWYQQKSSQAPKLLFHYYDKDFNNEADTPDNFQSRRPNTSFCFLDIRSPGLGDTAMYLCATSRGGGNTGELFFGEGSRLTVL.

This clone was detected once. Other nucleotide sequences in the sample specify the same CDR3. This chain uses TRBV9 with TRBJ2-1; a possible D gene is TRBD2 (5 bases). Per germline, CDR1 SGDLS and CDR2 YYNGEE. The CDR3 extends over 15 amino acids. V was cut by 1 base and J by 0 bases, with 8 bases left in between. The CDR3 loop reads CASSVSGSSYNEQFF. CDR3 in DNA: TGTGCCAGCAGCGTAAGCGGAAGCTCCTACAATGAGCAGTTCTTC.

Concerning this clone: This same CDR3 is encoded by further DNA sequences in the sample. This chain joins TRBV28 and TRBJ1-1; 9 nucleotides align to TRBD1. There are 14 residues in the CDR3. V trimming: 5 bases; J trimming: 4 bases; junction bases outside the gene matches: 5. Looked up from germline, CDR1 is MDHEN and CDR2 is SYDVKM. CDR3 sequence (DNA): TGTGCCAGCAGTACGGGACAGGGCCGCACTGAAGCTTTCTTT. Protein sequence: CASSTGQGRTEAFF. Variable domain in full (rest from reference TRBV28 and TRBJ1-1): DVKVTQSSRYLVKRTGEKVFLECVQDMDHENMFWYRQDPGLGLRLIYFSYDVKMKEKGDIPEGYSVSREKKERFSLILESASTNQTSMYLCASSTGQGRTEAFFGQGTRLTVV.

The rearrangement uses TRBV15 and TRBJ2-2; the match to TRBD1 covers 7 bases. CDR3 size: 19 residues. V trimming: 1 base; J trimming: 2 bases; junction bases outside the gene matches: 13. The germline V gene encodes CDR1 LNHNV and CDR2 YYDKDF (reference sequence). The CDR3 spells CATSRVGQALRLNTGELFF. The CDR3 DNA reads as TGTGCCACCAGCAGAGTCGGACAGGCCCTTAGACTTAACACCGGGGAGCTGTTTTTT.